This T cell receptor beta chain was recovered during a study of beta chain features in type 1 diabetes. Turning to the study itself: Cell yields, gender and age were similar in healthy donors and patients.

Trimming took 6 bases from V and 4 from J, leaving 18 bases between them. The CDR3 is made up of 15 amino acids. From germline, CDR1 is MNHEY and CDR2 SMNVEV (reference sequence). All of the isolated RNA was reverse transcribed, so expressed TCRB transcripts were sequenced. Assay used: immunoSEQ multiplex PCR; TCRdb lists only in-frame clones, some missing. Found here are over 150,000 clones, approximately 13% of them singletons; the top ten hold about 0.66%. This clonotype was obtained from a woman between 18 and 29 years old in good health. Sequencing used central memory CD4+ T cells from blood. The chain recombines TRBV27 with TRBJ1-1; D ambiguous. DNA for the CDR3: TGTGCCAGCAGCTCGGTGGAGGTTTGGGGCACTGAAGCTTTCTTT. Translated: CASSSVEVWGTEAFF.